This is a list of T cell receptor beta chains from one sample in a study of T cell responses to AZD1222 COVID-19 vaccine. Clones were sequenced by immunoSEQ multiplex PCR, and TCRdb holds only the in-frame ones, with some missing. The sample has 130,000 to 150,000 clones, about 82% seen once. Sequencing used peripheral blood, obtained 28 days after the second AZD1222 dose. The receptors originated from an adult who received the AZD1222 COVID-19 vaccine. The CDR3 runs from the conserved cysteine through the conserved F or W.

j_gene | v_gene | CDR3aa
TRBJ2-7 | TRBV5-8 | CASSLHEQYF
TRBJ1-2 | TRBV18 | CASSHTGVYYGYTF
TRBJ2-5 | TRBV4-2 | CASSQGVLAGAETQYF
TRBJ1-5 | TRBV19 | CASRPGGSSNQPQHF
TRBJ1-5 | TRBV30 | CAWSVAGSQPQHF
TRBJ1-5 | TRBV12-3/TRBV12-4 | CASSFNQPQHF
TRBJ2-7 | TRBV18 | CASSPTSGRRDEQYF
TRBJ1-5 | TRBV10-3 | CAISESGQNYQPQHF
TRBJ2-7 | TRBV27 | CASRPGTGPYEQYF
TRBJ2-3 | TRBV3-1/TRBV3-2 | CASLPTGAGTRDTQYF
TRBJ1-2 | TRBV3-1/TRBV3-2 | CASSQPGPGSGYTF
TRBJ1-3 | TRBV18 | CASSTLGASSGNTIYF
TRBJ1-1 | TRBV19 | CASIEGGGTEAFF
TRBJ1-4 | TRBV7-9 | CASTTGTENEKLFF
TRBJ2-2 | TRBV7-2 | CASSVRVTNTGELFF
TRBJ2-2 | TRBV11-3 | CASSFDSGELFF
TRBJ1-2 | TRBV30 | CAWSQTQGALYGYTF
TRBJ1-2 | TRBV10-3 | CAISETGASYTF
TRBJ1-5 | TRBV18 | CASSRFRWDSNQPQHF
TRBJ2-1 | TRBV19 | CASSATSGGPIFYNEQFF
TRBJ1-2 | TRBV6-1 | CASSEALTAPYGYTF
TRBJ2-1 | TRBV11-2 | CASSPTGGASYNEQFF
TRBJ1-2 | TRBV11-2 | CASSSSYGYTF
TRBJ2-7 | TRBV13 | CASSLVGTSGRAYEQYF
TRBJ1-2 | TRBV4-2 | CASSRPGQGAEGYTF
TRBJ2-5 | TRBV7-9 | CAYPGIQETQYF